This paragraph covers one T cell receptor beta chain sequence. Its antigen is unknown. The data belong to a study of T cell repertoires in cytomegalovirus infection. Across the study: Carrying CMV and the relevant HLA type showed in public TCR beta signatures.

Overall study results and limits: There were HLA-C-restricted CMV-specific TCR beta clonotypes dominating the ex vivo response. Of the TCR beta families, the public ones yielded a cumulative frequency that identified carriers of CMV plus the relevant HLA.

The germline V gene encodes CDR1 MNHGY and CDR2 SAAAGT. V lost 8 bases, J lost 4 bases, and 14 bases lay in between. The CDR3 has 13 residues. TCRdb analysed the reads with MiXCR anew, one entry per CDR3 protein. The sample has roughly 220,000 distinct CDR3 sequences; less than 50% are singletons. The clonotype was recovered from a human donor in good health (CMV status not recorded). Some clones in this sample may be carry-over from other donors' samples. The sequencing used CD8+ T cells from cultured PBMCs, collected from culture after CMV antigen stimulation. V is TRBV6-8 and J is TRBJ1-1, with a tentative D call TRBD1 (5 bases). The CDR3 region has the DNA TGTGCCAGCGGTGCGGAGGGGAGCACTGAAGCTTTCTTT. Protein sequence: CASGAEGSTEAFF.